The 16 T cell receptor beta chains reported below all come from one sample, sequenced in a study of shared T cell receptors in the human thymus. Sequencing was performed with immunoSEQ multiplex PCR; in TCRdb, only in-frame clones are kept and a portion is missing. The data hold approximately 660,000 clones, with 88% observed a single time. These data also formed part of another study, on human thymus T cells.

The sample consisted of thymocytes. These receptors were obtained from a boy under three years old with a congenital heart defect.

This clone was observed a single time. The chain combines TRBV7-2 with TRBJ2-7; TRBD1 matches at 9 bases. J was trimmed by 3 bases and V by 1 base; bases with no gene match: 7. The V gene's germline CDR1 is SGHTA and CDR2 FQGNSA. The CDR3 is 16 amino acids. CDR3 in DNA: TGTGCCAGCAGCTTAGAGGGGGACAGGGTGAACTACGAGCAGTACTTC. This gives the protein CASSLEGDRVNYEQYF.

This chain links TRBV10-2 with TRBJ1-5; the match to TRBD1 covers 8 bases. The V segment lost 7 bases and the J segment 1 base; nucleotides outside the gene matches: 3. Germline V lookup: CDR1 WSHSY, CDR2 SAAADI. This CDR3 is 14 amino acids long. The DNA for the CDR3 is TGCGCCAGCACACAGGGGGTAAGCAATCAGCCCCAGCATTTT. Residues: CASTQGVSNQPQHF.

With respect to this clone: This same CDR3 is encoded by further DNA sequences in the sample. The chain couples TRBV10-3 to TRBJ1-1; the D is unclear. V was pared by 4 bases and J by 1 base, with 7 bases between. The germline gives CDR1 ENHRY, CDR2 SYGVKD. This CDR3 is built from 13 residues. The CDR3 DNA reads TGTGCCATCAGTGGAGGTAGGAACACTGAAGCTTTCTTT. The encoded protein is CAISGGRNTEAFF.

The V and J genes are TRBV5-1 and TRBJ2-7; TRBD1 is a possible D gene (5 bases). V shed 3 bases and J shed 2 bases, with 12 bases lying between them. This CDR3 has 14 residues. Per the germline V gene, CDR1 is SGHRS and CDR2 is YFSETQ. The CDR3 DNA reads as TGCGCCAGCAGCTACTGGGTAGGGGCCTACGAGCAGTACTTC. Its protein is CASSYWVGAYEQYF.

The chain joins TRBV27 to TRBJ2-3; no firm D call. The V and J ends lost 5 bases and 0 bases respectively, with 18 bases between them. Per germline, CDR1 MNHEY and CDR2 SMNVEV (reference sequence). The CDR3 length is 17 residues. The CDR3 DNA is TGTGCCAGCAGTCCCCCGCGATACCGCCCGAGCACAGATACGCAGTATTTT. Its translation: CASSPPRYRPSTDTQYF.

The chain combines TRBV27 with TRBJ1-2; the match to TRBD1 covers 11 bases. V trimming: 8 bases; J trimming: 8 bases; junction bases outside the gene matches: 10. Germline assignment: CDR1 MNHEY and CDR2 SMNVEV (reference sequence). The CDR3 consists of 14 residues. CDR3 sequence reads: CASVGAGQGEGYTF. For the CDR3, the DNA is TGTGCCAGCGTTGGTGCGGGACAGGGGGAAGGCTACACCTTC.

V is TRBV5-1 and J is TRBJ2-3; TRBD2 matches at 7 bases. The length of the CDR3 is 17 residues. Germline CDR1 is SGHRS and CDR2 is YFSETQ. J gave up 3 bases and V 4 bases, and 14 bases lay outside the gene matches. CDR3 protein: CASSPRGEGWGTDTQYF. The CDR3 DNA is TGCGCCAGCAGCCCTCGGGGGGAGGGATGGGGGACAGATACGCAGTATTTT.

The chain combines TRBV27 with TRBJ2-1; D possibly corresponds to TRBD2 (5 bases). The CDR3 has 14 amino acids. The V and J ends lost 2 bases and 1 base respectively, with 6 bases between them. Germline values: CDR1 MNHEY, CDR2 SMNVEV (reference sequence). The chain's CDR3 is CASSLAGSYNEQFF. CDR3 nucleotides: TGTGCCAGCAGTTTAGCGGGTTCCTACAATGAGCAGTTCTTC.

V and J are TRBV5-1 and TRBJ2-3; the D is unclear. V dropped 2 bases and J dropped 2 bases, with 6 bases sitting between them. Germline V gives CDR1 SGHRS, CDR2 YFSETQ. The length of the CDR3 is 13 residues. The CDR3 spells CASSLDSTDTQYF. As DNA, the CDR3 is TGCGCCAGCAGCTTAGACTCCACAGATACGCAGTATTTT.

This clone has a handful of counts. The V gene is TRBV4-2, the J gene TRBJ2-4, with 10 bases identical to TRBD2. From germline, CDR1 is LGHNA and CDR2 YNFKEQ. The length of the CDR3 is 18 residues. V shed 1 base and J 0 bases; nucleotides not matched to a gene: 6. As DNA, the CDR3 is TGTGCCAGCAGCCAAGGGACCTTAGCGGGAGGAGCCAAAAACATTCAGTACTTC. This sequence encodes CASSQGTLAGGAKNIQYF.

The chain is built from TRBV6-5 and TRBJ2-7, with D maybe TRBD2 (6 bases). The CDR3 is 16 residues long. Germline values: CDR1 MNHEY, CDR2 SVGAGI. Trimming took off 2 bases at V and 4 bases at J, with 18 bases between the two ends. Here the CDR3 DNA reads TGTGCCAGCAGTTACGGGGTGGGGGGAGAACTTTACGAGCAGTACTTC. Translated, it gives CASSYGVGGELYEQYF.

The chain carries TRBV4-3 and TRBJ2-3; the match to TRBD2 covers 8 bases. CDR1 LGHNA and CDR2 YSLEER come from the germline V gene. V lost 1 base, J lost 1 base, and 10 bases stayed unmatched. The CDR3 runs 18 residues. The chain's CDR3 is CASSQVGSTSEGTDTQYF. CDR3 nucleotide sequence: TGCGCCAGCAGCCAAGTCGGTTCGACTAGCGAGGGCACAGATACGCAGTATTTT.

V and J are TRBV28 and TRBJ2-7; D unresolved. V was shortened by 4 bases and J by 5 bases, with 9 bases between the two germline ends. Germline CDR1 MDHEN, CDR2 SYDVKM. The CDR3 length is 12 residues. The CDR3: CASSSDRDEQYF. Written as DNA, the CDR3 is TGTGCCAGCAGTTCCGACCGGGACGAGCAGTACTTC.

This chain connects TRBV2 to TRBJ2-6; 12 nucleotides agree with TRBD1. The CDR3 sequence is 19 residues long. With 3 bases clipped from V and 0 bases from J, the junction kept 6 bases outside the gene matches. Germline V lookup: CDR1 SNHLY, CDR2 FYNNEI. DNA for the CDR3: TGTGCCAGCAGTGATGGGACAGGGGGCTTAGTCTCTGGGGCCAACGTCCTGACTTTC. This translates into CASSDGTGGLVSGANVLTF.

This clone occurred once. The chain combines TRBV10-1 with TRBJ2-7, with a tentative D call TRBD2 (6 bases). V was shortened by 4 bases and J by 2 bases, with 18 bases between the two germline ends. This CDR3 contains 16 residues. Germline lookup yields CDR1 WNHNN and CDR2 SYGVQD (reference sequence). The CDR3 loop is CASSGSLRGETYEQYF. The DNA of the CDR3 is TGCGCCAGCAGTGGGTCCCTTCGCGGGGAGACCTACGAGCAGTACTTC.

A note on this clone: The junction departs from the called germline gene at one end, perhaps through a read error. The gene calls are TRBV7-7 and TRBJ2-5, with D tentatively TRBD2 (5 bases). The CDR3 loop spans 14 amino acids. Germline CDR1 reads SSHAT; CDR2 reads FNYEAQ (reference sequence). The CDR3 DNA reads as TGTGCTAGCAGCTCACCGGGAACGTGGGAGACCCAGTACTTC. Its protein is CASSSPGTWETQYF.